This T cell receptor beta chain was obtained from a study of CD8 T cells in ankylosing spondylitis. Study conclusions and caveats: What appeared characteristic of ankylosing spondylitis blood was a TCR beta motif of 7 or 8 highly homologous variants. Reportedly, matched ankylosing spondylitis synovial fluid was significantly enriched for disease-linked clones. CD8+ by phenotype, disease-linked clones were relatively rare in peripheral blood.

V lost 1 base and J lost 9; bases outside the gene matches: 5. The CDR3 covers 15 residues. Per germline, CDR1 LGHNA and CDR2 YSLEER. TCRdb processed the 5' RACE reads anew with MiXCR; each CDR3 protein has one entry. The sample holds 750,000 to 850,000 distinct CDR3 sequences, 12% seen once. This clonotype was seen a few times. Antigen: not known. The sample comprised blood, either unsorted or a sorted T cell fraction (not recorded which). The receptor was isolated from a male donor with ankylosing spondylitis. This sequence joins TRBV4-3 and TRBJ2-1, with 11 bases identical to TRBD2. The CDR3 DNA follows: TGCGCCAGCAGCCAAGCGGTAGCGGGAGGGTTTGAGCAGTTCTTC. Translating gives CASSQAVAGGFEQFF.